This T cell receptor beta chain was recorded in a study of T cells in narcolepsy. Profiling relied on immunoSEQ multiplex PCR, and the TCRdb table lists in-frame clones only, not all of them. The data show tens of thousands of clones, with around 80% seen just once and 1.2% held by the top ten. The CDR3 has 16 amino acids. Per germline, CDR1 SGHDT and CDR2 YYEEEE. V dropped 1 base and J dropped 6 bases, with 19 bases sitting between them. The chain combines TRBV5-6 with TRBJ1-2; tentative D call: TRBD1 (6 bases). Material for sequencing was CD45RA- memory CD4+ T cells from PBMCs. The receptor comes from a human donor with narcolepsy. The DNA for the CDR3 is TGTGCCAGCAGCTTGAACGGGGTCGGGACAACCCATGGCTACACCTTC. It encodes CASSLNGVGTTHGYTF.